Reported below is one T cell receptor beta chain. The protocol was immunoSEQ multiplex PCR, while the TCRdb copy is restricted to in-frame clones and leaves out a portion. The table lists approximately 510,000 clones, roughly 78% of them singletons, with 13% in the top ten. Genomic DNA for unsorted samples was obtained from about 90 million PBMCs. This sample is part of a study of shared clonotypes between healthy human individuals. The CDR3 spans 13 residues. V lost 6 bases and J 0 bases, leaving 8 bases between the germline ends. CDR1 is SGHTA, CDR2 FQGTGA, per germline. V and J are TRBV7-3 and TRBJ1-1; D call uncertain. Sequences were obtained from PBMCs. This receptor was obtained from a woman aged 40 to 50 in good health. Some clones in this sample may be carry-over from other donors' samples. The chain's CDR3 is CASRLQVNTEAFF. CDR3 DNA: TGTGCCAGCAGATTACAAGTGAACACTGAAGCTTTCTTT. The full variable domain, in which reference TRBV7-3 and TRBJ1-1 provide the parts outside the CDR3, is GAGVSQTPSNKVTEKGKYVELRCDPISGHTALYWYRQSLGQGPEFLIYFQGTGAADDSGLPNDRFFAVRPEGSVSTLKIQRTERGDSAVYLCASRLQVNTEAFFGQGTRLTVV.